The clone carrying this TCR beta chain was recorded a few times. Some clones are missing from TCRdb's copy, which holds only in-frame ones; the method was immunoSEQ multiplex PCR. The data hold around 190,000 clones, with 85% to 90% observed a single time. The entry originates in a study of blood T cell repertoires in COVID-19. Study overall: The analysed material was cDNA or gDNA that came from T cells, B-cell-depleted T cells, or PBMCs.

V gave up 6 bases and J gave up 4 bases, with 10 bases separating them. Looked up from germline, CDR1 is SNHLY and CDR2 is FYNNEI. The CDR3 consists of 12 residues. The clonotype originates from a human donor in a cohort sampled during active COVID-19. The chain links TRBV2 to TRBJ2-7; a possible D gene is TRBD1 (5 bases). The sample consisted of peripheral blood. The CDR3 DNA reads as TGTGCCAGCAGCGCAGGGCCTTACGAGCAGTACTTC. It yields the protein CASSAGPYEQYF.